This T cell receptor beta chain was documented in a study of post-analysis software for immune sequencing data. Study information: Clinical courses comprised relapsing-remitting, secondary progressive and progressive-relapsing multiple sclerosis.

TCR beta cDNA libraries included unique molecular identifiers. With about 0.95 to 10 million T cells as the source, roughly 0.5 million cDNA molecules resulted. TCRdb recomputed calls from the PCR reads with MiXCR, one row per CDR3 protein. The sample records roughly 620,000 distinct CDR3 sequences, about 40% being singletons. Study findings and constraints: When compared against controls, multiple sclerosis patients showed significantly lower normalized Chao1 diversity. The five TRBV segments detected at higher frequency in patients than in controls included TRBV5-6, TRBV5-1 and TRBV20-1. F-measure co-clustering was strong for batch-matched samples.

As for this clonotype: Its antigen is still unknown.

CDR1 is SGHTA, CDR2 FQGNSA, per germline. The CDR3 spans 14 residues. Trimming cost V 5 bases and J 9 bases; bases outside gene matches: 9. Sequencing used blood. The genes are TRBV7-2 and TRBJ2-1, with 8 bases fitting TRBD1. The sequence was collected from a girl aged 10 to 17 with multiple sclerosis. In nucleotides, the CDR3 is TGTGCCAGCAGCCACGACAGGGGATTGGCTGAGCAGTTCTTC. Amino acid sequence: CASSHDRGLAEQFF.